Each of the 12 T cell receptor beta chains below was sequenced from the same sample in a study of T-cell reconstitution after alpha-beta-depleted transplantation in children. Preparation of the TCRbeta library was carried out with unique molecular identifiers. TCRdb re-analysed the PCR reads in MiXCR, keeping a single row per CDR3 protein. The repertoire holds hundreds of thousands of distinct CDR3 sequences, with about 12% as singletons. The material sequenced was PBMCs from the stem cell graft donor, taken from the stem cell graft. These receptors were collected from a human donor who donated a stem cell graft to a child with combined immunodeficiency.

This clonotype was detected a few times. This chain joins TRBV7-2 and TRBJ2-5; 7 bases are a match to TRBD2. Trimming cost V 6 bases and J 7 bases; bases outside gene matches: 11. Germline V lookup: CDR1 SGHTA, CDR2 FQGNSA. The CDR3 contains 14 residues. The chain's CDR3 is CASRPDWGGGTQYF. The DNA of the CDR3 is TGTGCCAGCAGACCAGACTGGGGGGGAGGGACCCAGTACTTC.

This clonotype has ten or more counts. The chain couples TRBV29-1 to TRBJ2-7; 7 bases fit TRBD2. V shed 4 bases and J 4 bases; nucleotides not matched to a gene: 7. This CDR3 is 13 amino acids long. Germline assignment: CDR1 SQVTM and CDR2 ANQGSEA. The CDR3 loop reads CSVATGGRYEQYF. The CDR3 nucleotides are TGCAGCGTTGCAACGGGGGGTAGATACGAGCAGTACTTC.

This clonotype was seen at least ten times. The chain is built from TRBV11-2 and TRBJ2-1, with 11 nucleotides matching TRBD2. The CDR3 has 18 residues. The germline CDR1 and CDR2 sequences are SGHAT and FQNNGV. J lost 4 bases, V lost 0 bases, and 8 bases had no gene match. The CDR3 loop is CASSLEDGLAGGYNEQFF. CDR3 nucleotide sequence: TGTGCCAGCAGCTTAGAGGACGGGCTAGCGGGGGGTTACAATGAGCAGTTCTTC.

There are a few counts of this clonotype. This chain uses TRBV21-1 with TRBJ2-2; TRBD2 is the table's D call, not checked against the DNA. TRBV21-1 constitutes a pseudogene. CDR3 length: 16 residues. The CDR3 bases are TGTGCCAGCACCGCACTCACTAGCGGGAGGGCCCGGGAGCTGTTTTTT. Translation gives CASTALTSGRARELFF.

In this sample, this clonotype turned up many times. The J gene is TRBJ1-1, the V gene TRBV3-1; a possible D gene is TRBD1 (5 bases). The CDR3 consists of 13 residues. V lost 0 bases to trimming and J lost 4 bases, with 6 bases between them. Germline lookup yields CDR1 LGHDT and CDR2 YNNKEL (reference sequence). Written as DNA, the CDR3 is TGTGCCAGCAGCCAAGATGGGACCACTGAAGCTTTCTTT. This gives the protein CASSQDGTTEAFF.

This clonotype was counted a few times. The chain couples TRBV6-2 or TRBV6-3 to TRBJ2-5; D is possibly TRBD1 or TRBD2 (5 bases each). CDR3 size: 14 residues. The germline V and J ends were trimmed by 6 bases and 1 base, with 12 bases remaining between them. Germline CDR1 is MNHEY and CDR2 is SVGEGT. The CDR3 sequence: CASRVRAGQETQYF. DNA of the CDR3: TGTGCCAGCAGAGTCAGGGCGGGCCAAGAGACCCAGTACTTC.

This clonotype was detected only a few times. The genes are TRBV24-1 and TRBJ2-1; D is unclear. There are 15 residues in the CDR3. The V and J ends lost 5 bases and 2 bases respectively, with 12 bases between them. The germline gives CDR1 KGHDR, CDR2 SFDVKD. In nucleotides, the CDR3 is TGTGCCACCAGTGGAGGCGTGGCGGCCTACAATGAGCAGTTCTTC. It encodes CATSGGVAAYNEQFF.

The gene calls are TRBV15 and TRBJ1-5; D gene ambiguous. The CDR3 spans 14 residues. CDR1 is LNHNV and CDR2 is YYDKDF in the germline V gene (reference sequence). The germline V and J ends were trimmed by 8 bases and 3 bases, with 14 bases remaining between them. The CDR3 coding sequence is TGTGCCACCTCGCACGCGGGGTACAATCAGCCCCAGCATTTT. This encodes CATSHAGYNQPQHF.

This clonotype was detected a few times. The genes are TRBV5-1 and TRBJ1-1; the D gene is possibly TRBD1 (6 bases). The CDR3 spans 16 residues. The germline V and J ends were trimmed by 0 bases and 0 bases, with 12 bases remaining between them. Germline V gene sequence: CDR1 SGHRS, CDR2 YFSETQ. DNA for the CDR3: TGCGCCAGCAGCTTGGTACAGGGATCGGTGAACACTGAAGCTTTCTTT. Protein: CASSLVQGSVNTEAFF.

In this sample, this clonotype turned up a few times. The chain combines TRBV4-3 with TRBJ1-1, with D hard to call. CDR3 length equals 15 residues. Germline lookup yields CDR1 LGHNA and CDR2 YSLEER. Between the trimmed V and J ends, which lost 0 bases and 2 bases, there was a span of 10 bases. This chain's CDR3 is CASSQDGRFNTEAFF. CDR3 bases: TGCGCCAGCAGCCAAGACGGCAGATTCAACACTGAAGCTTTCTTT.

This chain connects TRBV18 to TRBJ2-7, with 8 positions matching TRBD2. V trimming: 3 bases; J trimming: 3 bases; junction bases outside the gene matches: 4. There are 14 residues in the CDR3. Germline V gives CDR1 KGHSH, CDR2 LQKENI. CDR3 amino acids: CASSPREGVYEQYF. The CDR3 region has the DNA TGTGCCAGCTCACCCCGGGAGGGAGTCTACGAGCAGTACTTC.

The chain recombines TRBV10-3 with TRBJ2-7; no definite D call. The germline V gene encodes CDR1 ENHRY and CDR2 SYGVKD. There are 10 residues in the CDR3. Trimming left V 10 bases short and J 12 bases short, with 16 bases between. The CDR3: CARQPEHWYF. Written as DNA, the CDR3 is TGTGCCAGGCAACCAGAACATTGGTACTTC.